Below are 31 T cell receptor beta chains sequenced from a single sample in a study of CD8 T cells in ankylosing spondylitis. TCRdb re-derived calls from the 5' RACE reads in MiXCR, one entry per CDR3 protein. The table includes about 160,000 distinct CDR3 sequences, roughly 10% detected once. Input material: blood, either unsorted or a sorted T cell fraction (not recorded which). These receptors originate from a female donor with ankylosing spondylitis or in good health (not recorded which).

V usage is TRBV12-3 or TRBV12-4 and J usage is TRBJ2-1, with 9 bases that match TRBD2. V gave up 4 bases and J gave up 7 bases; unmatched junction bases: 17. The CDR3 totals 18 residues. CDR3 in DNA: TGTGCCAGCAGTTCAGACCTGGCGGGAGGGCCTAGTATAAATGAGCAGTTCTTC. This sequence encodes CASSSDLAGGPSINEQFF.

The table lists this clonotype with a few counts. The genes are TRBV10-3 and TRBJ1-1, with a possible D match to TRBD1 (5 bases). There are 15 residues in the CDR3. Trimming left V 6 bases short and J 3 bases short, with 17 bases between. Germline-derived CDR1 and CDR2 are ENHRY and SYGVKD. CDR3 in amino acids: CAIRKPETVYTEAFF. DNA of the CDR3: TGTGCCATCAGAAAACCGGAGACAGTATACACTGAAGCTTTCTTT.

This clonotype came up a few times. The chain couples TRBV7-9 to TRBJ2-1; TRBD2 matches at 11 bases. Germline loops: CDR1 SEHNR, CDR2 FQNEAQ (reference sequence). J was trimmed by 12 bases and V by 5 bases; bases with no gene match: 6. CDR3 size: 13 residues. For the CDR3, the DNA is TGTGCCAGCAGCACGGGACTAGCGGAAGGGCAGTTCTTC. Amino acids: CASSTGLAEGQFF.

The rearrangement joins TRBV25-1 to TRBJ1-5, with 7 nucleotides matching TRBD1. Germline V lookup: CDR1 MGHDK, CDR2 SYGVNS. This CDR3 has 14 residues. Trimming removed 4 bases from V and 2 bases from J; junction bases left unmatched: 2. CDR3 sequence reads: CASSARGGNQPQHF. The CDR3 DNA is TGTGCCAGCAGTGCCAGGGGGGGCAATCAGCCCCAGCATTTT.

This clonotype was recorded many times. The J gene is TRBJ2-5, the V gene TRBV28; TRBD1 agrees at 9 bases. In germline, CDR1 is MDHEN, CDR2 SYDVKM. V was pared by 7 bases and J by 1 base, with 7 bases of the junction left unmatched. The CDR3 spans 15 residues. CDR3 amino acids: CASTPEGQGQETQYF. The CDR3 DNA reads TGTGCCAGCACCCCGGAGGGACAGGGCCAAGAGACCCAGTACTTC.

This chain links TRBV3-1 with TRBJ2-7; TRBD2 aligns across 10 bases. The CDR3 runs to 17 residues. Per germline, CDR1 LGHDT and CDR2 YNNKEL (reference sequence). V lost 4 bases and J lost 0; bases outside the gene matches: 9. CDR3 sequence (DNA): TGTGCCAGCAGCCCGAACCCCGGACTAGCGGACTCCTACGAGCAGTACTTC. Residues: CASSPNPGLADSYEQYF.

There are a few counts of this clonotype. V and J are TRBV27 and TRBJ2-7; D is perhaps TRBD2 (6 bases). Germline V CDR1 and CDR2: MNHEY, SMNVEV (reference sequence). This CDR3 contains 14 residues. Trimming pared 2 bases from V and 2 bases from J, leaving 10 bases between. CDR3 sequence: CASSLVGRTYEQYF. The CDR3 bases are TGTGCCAGCAGTTTAGTGGGGAGGACCTACGAGCAGTACTTC.

A word on this clonotype: A much larger clone differs by one base, so this may be a read error. The chain has TRBV4-3 and TRBJ2-7; 9 bases are a match to TRBD1. This CDR3 is built from 16 residues. V lost 0 bases to trimming and J lost 3 bases; unmatched junction nucleotides: 6. Germline V CDR1 and CDR2: LGHNA, YSLEER. For the CDR3, the DNA is TGCGCCAGCAGCCAAGATGGGACAGGGTGGCACTACGAGCAGTACTTC. It translates to CASSQDGTGWHYEQYF.

The rearrangement links TRBV5-5 to TRBJ2-7; D uncertain. Germline-derived CDR1 and CDR2 are SGHKS and YYEKEE (reference sequence). The CDR3 loop spans 15 amino acids. The V end was cut by 1 base, the J end by 2 bases, with 13 bases between. The CDR3 loop is CASSLWADLTYEQYF. The CDR3 bases are TGTGCCAGCAGCTTGTGGGCCGACCTTACCTACGAGCAGTACTTC.

This chain uses TRBV2 with TRBJ1-5, with D hard to call. V gave up 5 bases and J gave up 4 bases, with 9 bases separating them. This CDR3 region has 13 residues. The germline V gene has CDR1 SNHLY and CDR2 FYNNEI. The CDR3 coding sequence is TGTGCCAGCAGTCCCAGACCGAATCAGCCCCAGCATTTT. This translates into CASSPRPNQPQHF.

Ten or more counts support this clonotype. The rearrangement uses TRBV9 and TRBJ1-1; D is possibly TRBD1 (5 bases). Per the germline V gene, CDR1 is SGDLS and CDR2 is YYNGEE. The CDR3 has 15 residues. With 3 bases removed from V and 4 bases from J, the gap between germline ends came to 16 bases. The CDR3 region is CASSERGLGITEAFF. The CDR3 DNA reads as TGTGCCAGCAGCGAGCGGGGGTTGGGGATCACTGAAGCTTTCTTT.

The rearrangement joins TRBV30 to TRBJ1-5, with 9 bases identical to TRBD1. From germline, CDR1 is GTSNPN and CDR2 SVGIG (reference sequence). The CDR3 contains 14 residues. Trimming took 2 bases from V and 4 from J; bases not matched to a gene: 3. CDR3 sequence: CAWSLGQGNQPQHF. The CDR3 DNA reads as TGTGCCTGGAGTCTCGGACAGGGGAATCAGCCCCAGCATTTT.

Many counts were recorded for this clonotype. This rearrangement joins TRBV15 to TRBJ2-1; TRBD2 aligns across 7 bases. Per the germline V gene, CDR1 is LNHNV and CDR2 is YYDKDF (reference sequence). The CDR3 has 14 amino acids. V was clipped by 0 bases and J by 7 bases; unmatched bases: 3. CDR3 in DNA: TGTGCCACCAGCAGAGATCTAGCGGAGAATGAGCAGTTCTTC. Protein: CATSRDLAENEQFF.

This clonotype was detected ten times or more. The rearrangement links TRBV24-1 to TRBJ2-3, with D hard to call. Per germline, CDR1 KGHDR and CDR2 SFDVKD. The CDR3 has 12 amino acids. V dropped 3 bases and J dropped 11 bases, with 11 bases sitting between them. As DNA, the CDR3 is TGTGCCACCAGTGATGCCACCCAACTGCAGTATTTT. Protein sequence: CATSDATQLQYF.

There are many counts of this clonotype. CDR3 amino acids: CASSHLGLAGRETQYF. CDR3 DNA: TGCGCCAGCAGCCATTTAGGACTAGCGGGAAGAGAGACCCAGTACTTC. V gene TRBV4-3 combines with J gene TRBJ2-5, with 12 bases that match TRBD2. CDR3 length: 16 residues. CDR1 LGHNA and CDR2 YSLEER come from the germline V gene. V trimming: 3 bases; J trimming: 4 bases; junction bases outside the gene matches: 6.

This clonotype was found a few times. The CDR3 sequence: CASSSPGHEQYF. The CDR3 DNA reads TGTGCCAGCAGTTCTCCGGGCCACGAGCAGTACTTC. The chain links TRBV6-2 or TRBV6-3 to TRBJ2-7, with D unresolved. Looked up from germline, CDR1 is MNHEY and CDR2 is SVGEGT. CDR3 length equals 12 residues. Trimming removed 4 bases at V and 5 bases at J, with 9 bases between.

A few counts support this clonotype. The chain couples TRBV7-9 to TRBJ2-7; no clear D. The length of the CDR3 is 13 residues. From germline, CDR1 is SEHNR and CDR2 FQNEAQ (reference sequence). The ends were cut back, 1 base at V and 5 bases at J, with 9 bases in the middle. CDR3 sequence reads: CASSLGRADEQYF. In nucleotides, the CDR3 is TGTGCCAGCAGCTTAGGAAGGGCGGACGAGCAGTACTTC.

This clonotype was detected ten times or more. V and J are TRBV7-9 and TRBJ2-2; TRBD2 agrees at 11 bases. The CDR3 extends over 16 amino acids. The junction had 5 bases not matched to a gene; V was cut back by 6 bases and J by 2 bases. Germline V CDR1 and CDR2: SEHNR, FQNEAQ (reference sequence). CDR3 loop: CASSLGTSGNTGELFF. CDR3 in DNA: TGTGCCAGCAGTCTCGGGACTAGCGGCAACACCGGGGAGCTGTTTTTT.

This chain links TRBV20-1 with TRBJ1-2; 11 bases agree with TRBD1. From germline, CDR1 is DFQATT and CDR2 SNEGSKA (reference sequence). CDR3 length equals 14 residues. The V gene end was trimmed by 3 bases and the J gene end by 2 bases; junction bases not matched to a gene: 2. CDR3 DNA: TGCAGTGCTAGCCGGGACAGGGGGAACTATGGCTACACCTTC. It is translated as CSASRDRGNYGYTF.

As DNA, the CDR3 is TGTGCCAGCAGCGTAGGAGGGGGAGCGGACTACAATGAGCAGTTCTTC. As protein: CASSVGGGADYNEQFF. V gene TRBV9 combines with J gene TRBJ2-1, with TRBD1 as a possible D gene (6 bases). The CDR3 is 16 amino acids. Germline CDR1 is SGDLS and CDR2 is YYNGEE. Trimming pared 0 bases from V and 3 bases from J, leaving 13 bases between.

The V gene is TRBV19, the J gene TRBJ2-2; 9 positions match TRBD1. Losses at the gene ends were 1 base for V and 6 bases for J; bases not matched to a gene: 3. CDR3 length equals 15 residues. Germline CDR1 reads LNHDA; CDR2 reads SQIVND (reference sequence). Here the CDR3 DNA reads TGTGCCAGTAGTATAGGGACAGGGGCCCCCGGGGAGCTGTTTTTT. Translation gives CASSIGTGAPGELFF.

The chain carries TRBV30 and TRBJ1-3; D gene unclear. V was shortened by 1 base and J by 0 bases, with 7 bases between the two germline ends. Germline lookup yields CDR1 GTSNPN and CDR2 SVGIG (reference sequence). This CDR3 contains 14 residues. Here the CDR3 DNA reads TGTGCCTGGAGTGAAGGGAACTCTGGAAACACCATATATTTT. Translating it yields CAWSEGNSGNTIYF.

This clonotype came up many times. The V and J genes are TRBV27 and TRBJ2-2; D is perhaps TRBD2 (5 bases). V was pared by 6 bases and J by 7 bases, with 15 bases between. The germline V gene encodes CDR1 MNHEY and CDR2 SMNVEV (reference sequence). The CDR3 contains 14 residues. The CDR3 DNA reads as TGTGCCAGCAGCTCCGGGATCTCAGTCGGGGAGCTGTTTTTT. Amino acids: CASSSGISVGELFF.

This clonotype came up a few times. This chain joins TRBV20-1 and TRBJ2-5, with 9 bases that match TRBD2. The CDR3 sequence is 15 residues long. CDR1 and CDR2 (germline): DFQATT, SNEGSKA (reference sequence). Trimming cost V 3 bases and J 0 bases; bases outside gene matches: 5. The chain's CDR3 is CSARTAGGDQETQYF. The CDR3 DNA reads TGCAGTGCTAGGACGGCGGGAGGGGACCAAGAGACCCAGTACTTC.

This clonotype was recorded many times. This rearrangement joins TRBV10-2 to TRBJ2-1; 11 positions agree with TRBD2. The CDR3 contains 17 residues. V shed 8 bases, J shed 5 bases, and the junction held 14 bases outside the gene matches. Germline V lookup: CDR1 WSHSY, CDR2 SAAADI. The CDR3 nucleotides read TGCGCCAGCCGCCTAGGACTAGCGGGTGGACTACACAATGAGCAGTTCTTC. Its translation: CASRLGLAGGLHNEQFF.

This clonotype was observed a handful of times. The rearrangement uses TRBV4-2 and TRBJ2-7; tentatively, D is TRBD1 (6 bases). The CDR3 is 14 amino acids. Germline V gene sequence: CDR1 LGHNA, CDR2 YNFKEQ. V lost 6 bases and J lost 2, with 14 bases in between. The CDR3 protein is CASSQKGEPYEQYF. The DNA of the CDR3 is TGTGCCAGCAGTCAGAAGGGGGAGCCCTACGAGCAGTACTTC.

This clonotype showed up just a few times. The V call is TRBV5-6, the J call TRBJ2-1; TRBD2 aligns across 10 bases. Germline V CDR1 and CDR2: SGHDT, YYEEEE. This CDR3 has 16 residues. V lost 2 bases, J lost 2 bases, and 4 bases stayed unmatched. CDR3 nucleotide sequence: TGTGCCAGCAGCTTCCTAGCGGGAGTAACCTACAATGAGCAGTTCTTC. Protein: CASSFLAGVTYNEQFF.

This chain joins TRBV7-2 and TRBJ1-2, with D possibly matching TRBD1 (6 bases). CDR3 length: 12 amino acids. CDR1 is SGHTA and CDR2 is FQGNSA in the germline V gene. The ends were cut back, 10 bases at V and 7 bases at J, with 16 bases in the middle. Here the CDR3 reads CAMGPLGGGYTF. The DNA of the CDR3 is TGTGCCATGGGCCCTTTAGGGGGTGGCTACACCTTC.

The chain recombines TRBV7-9 with TRBJ2-1, with D possibly TRBD2 on 6 matching bases. Germline CDR1 reads SEHNR; CDR2 reads FQNEAQ (reference sequence). This CDR3 has 15 amino acids. The ends were cut back, 1 base at V and 7 bases at J, with 14 bases in the middle. DNA of the CDR3: TGTGCCAGCAGCTTAGATCCTGCGGGAAATAATGAGCAGTTCTTC. Residues: CASSLDPAGNNEQFF.

CDR3 DNA: TGTGCCAGCAGCGTTGAGGGGGCATACACTGAAGCTTTCTTT. Translating it yields CASSVEGAYTEAFF. J is TRBJ1-1 and V is TRBV9; 7 nucleotides line up with TRBD1. V lost 2 bases to trimming and J lost 3 bases; unmatched junction nucleotides: 4. This CDR3 has 14 amino acids. Germline V lookup: CDR1 SGDLS, CDR2 YYNGEE.

This clonotype was observed a few times. The chain is built from TRBV15 and TRBJ2-7; 9 positions match TRBD2. The CDR3 has 14 amino acids. V lost 6 bases and J lost 5; bases outside the gene matches: 8. CDR1 is LNHNV, CDR2 YYDKDF, per germline (reference sequence). CDR3 sequence reads: CATSISGRFNEQYF. The CDR3, as DNA: TGTGCCACCAGTATAAGCGGGAGGTTCAACGAGCAGTACTTC.